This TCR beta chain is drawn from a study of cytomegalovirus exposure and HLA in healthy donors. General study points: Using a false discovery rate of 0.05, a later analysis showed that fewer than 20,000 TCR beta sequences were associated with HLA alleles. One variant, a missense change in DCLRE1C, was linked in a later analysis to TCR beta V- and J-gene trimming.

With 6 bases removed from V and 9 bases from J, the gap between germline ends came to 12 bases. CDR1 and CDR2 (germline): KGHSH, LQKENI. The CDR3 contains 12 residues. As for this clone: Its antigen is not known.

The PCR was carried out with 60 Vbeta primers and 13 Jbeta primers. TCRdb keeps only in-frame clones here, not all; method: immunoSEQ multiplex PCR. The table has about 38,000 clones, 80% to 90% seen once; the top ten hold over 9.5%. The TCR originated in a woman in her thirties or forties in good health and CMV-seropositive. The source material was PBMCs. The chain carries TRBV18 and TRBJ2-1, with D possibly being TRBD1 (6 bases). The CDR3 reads CASSPTGIEQFF. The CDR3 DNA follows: TGTGCCAGCTCCCCAACAGGGATTGAGCAGTTCTTC.